This T cell receptor (beta chain) derives from a study of identifying expanded T cells in peripheral blood. Here immunoSEQ multiplex PCR was the method, and the copy in TCRdb shows in-frame clones only, minus some. The sample yields about 78,000 clones, 84% seen once. This CDR3 is built from 14 residues. Germline CDR1 is SEHNR and CDR2 is FQNEAQ (reference sequence). Trimming took off 2 bases at V and 6 bases at J, with 11 bases between the two ends. Collection occurred without any documented infections or immune events in donors. This TCR came from a person aged 18 to 70 in good health. Sequencing input: blood. The chain recombines TRBV7-9 with TRBJ1-5, with no clear D. The CDR3 loop reads CASSLKGAGQPQHF. DNA for the CDR3: TGTGCCAGCAGCTTAAAAGGTGCCGGTCAGCCCCAGCATTTT.